Below are 19 T cell receptor beta chains sequenced from a single sample in a study of chemoradiotherapy in HPV16-positive cancers. Repertoires were generated with immunoSEQ multiplex PCR, while TCRdb's copy carries only in-frame clones and drops some. The sample gives 65,000 to 80,000 clones, roughly 90% of which show up once; roughly 4.2% is in the top ten. Specimen: blood, collected from a patient who underwent chemoradiotherapy. These receptors were obtained from a human donor with HPV-associated anogenital cancer.

The rearrangement links TRBV5-1 to TRBJ2-7; 9 bases map to TRBD1. Germline V gene data show CDR1 as SGHRS and CDR2 as YFSETQ. V shed 3 bases, J shed 5 bases, and the junction held 6 bases outside the gene matches. The CDR3 length is 14 residues. This CDR3 is CASSYGTGFNEQYF. The CDR3, as DNA: TGCGCCAGCAGCTACGGGACAGGGTTCAACGAGCAGTACTTC.

This clone was seen only a few times. The rearrangement joins TRBV5-1 to TRBJ1-4; D gene uncertain. The germline V gene encodes CDR1 SGHRS and CDR2 YFSETQ. Trimming shortened V by 4 bases and J by 0 bases, and 13 bases separated the two germline ends. This CDR3 is built from 16 residues. CDR3 amino acids: CASSPAGEATNEKLFF. CDR3 bases: TGCGCCAGCAGCCCCGCCGGGGAGGCAACTAATGAAAAACTGTTTTTT.

This clone has only a few counts. This chain links TRBV5-1 with TRBJ2-1, with D tentatively TRBD2 (5 bases). The CDR3 consists of 15 residues. V was clipped by 0 bases and J by 8 bases, with 15 bases between them. Germline V gives CDR1 SGHRS, CDR2 YFSETQ. The CDR3 reads CASSLAPGNMDEQFF. DNA for the CDR3: TGCGCCAGCAGCTTGGCCCCGGGGAATATGGATGAGCAGTTCTTC. The whole variable domain, filled in from reference TRBV5-1 and TRBJ2-1, reads KAGVTQTPRYLIKTRGQQVTLSCSPISGHRSVSWYQQTPGQGLQFLFEYFSETQRNKGNFPGRFSGRQFSNSRSEMNVSTLELGDSALYLCASSLAPGNMDEQFFGPGTRLTVL.

The rearrangement joins TRBV10-2 to TRBJ2-7; D remains ambiguous. V shed 10 bases and J shed 3 bases, with 16 bases lying between them. The CDR3 spans 13 residues. CDR1 WSHSY and CDR2 SAAADI come from the germline V gene. The CDR3 DNA reads TGCGCCACCCTTGCCAGTGCCAGCTACGAGCAGTACTTC. It yields the protein CATLASASYEQYF.

The genes are TRBV5-4 and TRBJ1-1, with 9 bases that match TRBD1. In germline, CDR1 is SGHNT, CDR2 YYREEE (reference sequence). The CDR3 has 15 amino acids. Trimming took 4 bases from V and 4 from J; bases not matched to a gene: 8. The CDR3 protein is CASSRQRQGGTEAFF. CDR3 coding DNA: TGTGCCAGCAGCAGGCAACGACAGGGGGGCACTGAAGCTTTCTTT.

The V call is TRBV11-2, the J call TRBJ2-7; D may be TRBD1 (6 bases). V was shortened by 5 bases and J by 5 bases, with 13 bases between the two germline ends. The germline V gene has CDR1 SGHAT and CDR2 FQNNGV. The CDR3 has 13 residues. The CDR3: CASSPTRGNEQYF. In DNA form, the CDR3 reads TGTGCCAGCAGCCCAACCAGGGGCAACGAGCAGTACTTC.

The DNA for the CDR3 is TGTGCCAGCAGCTTGGACGGTACTAACTATGGCTACACCTTC. The encoded protein is CASSLDGTNYGYTF. The genes are TRBV5-4 and TRBJ1-2; D unclear. CDR3 length: 14 amino acids. Germline CDR1 is SGHNT and CDR2 is YYREEE (reference sequence). Trimming shortened V by 0 bases and J by 0 bases, and 6 bases separated the two germline ends.

V usage is TRBV27 and J usage is TRBJ1-4; the D is unclear. Germline V gene lookup returns CDR1 MNHEY and CDR2 SMNVEV (reference sequence). Trimming cost V 5 bases and J 4 bases, with 14 bases left between them. There are 15 residues in the CDR3. The CDR3 sequence: CASSPRDGFNEKLFF. CDR3 coding DNA: TGTGCCAGCAGTCCAAGAGACGGATTTAATGAAAAACTGTTTTTT.

The gene calls are TRBV7-9 and TRBJ2-1; tentatively, D is TRBD2 (6 bases). This CDR3 comprises 14 residues. Trimming took off 1 base at V and 6 bases at J, with 10 bases between the two ends. Germline V CDR1 and CDR2: SEHNR, FQNEAQ (reference sequence). CDR3 amino acids: CASSLEGLGNEQFF. CDR3 in DNA: TGTGCCAGCAGCTTAGAGGGACTCGGCAATGAGCAGTTCTTC.

The V gene is TRBV4-2, the J gene TRBJ2-6, with a possible D match to TRBD1 (5 bases). The germline gives CDR1 LGHNA, CDR2 YNFKEQ. Trimming pared 1 base from V and 12 bases from J, leaving 13 bases between. CDR3 length equals 14 residues. Written as DNA, the CDR3 is TGTGCCAGCAGCCAAGGACAGAGTGGCATCGTCCTGACTTTC. Translated, it gives CASSQGQSGIVLTF.

This chain links TRBV5-1 with TRBJ1-2; D is uncertain. The CDR3 consists of 14 residues. Germline V lookup: CDR1 SGHRS, CDR2 YFSETQ. Trimming took 0 bases from V and 4 from J, leaving 10 bases between them. CDR3 protein: CASSLGSGLYGYTF. CDR3 in DNA: TGCGCCAGCAGCTTGGGGTCAGGCCTCTATGGCTACACCTTC.

The chain employs TRBV6-5 and TRBJ2-7; D not certain. In germline, CDR1 is MNHEY, CDR2 SVGAGI. This CDR3 has 12 amino acids. V lost 3 bases to trimming and J lost 5 bases, with 8 bases between them. As DNA, the CDR3 is TGTGCCAGCAGTTATCGCGGCCACGAGCAGTACTTC. Translating gives CASSYRGHEQYF.

The genes are TRBV27 and TRBJ2-1; possibly TRBD1 for D (6 bases). The length of the CDR3 is 13 residues. The ends were cut back, 4 bases at V and 7 bases at J, with 11 bases in the middle. Germline CDR1 is MNHEY and CDR2 is SMNVEV (reference sequence). The CDR3 sequence: CASSSTRGNEQFF. CDR3 sequence (DNA): TGTGCCAGCAGTTCGACCAGGGGAAATGAGCAGTTCTTC.

V is TRBV10-2 and J is TRBJ2-2, with TRBD2 as a possible D gene (6 bases). The germline V and J ends were trimmed by 6 bases and 1 base, with 15 bases remaining between them. The CDR3 consists of 16 residues. CDR1 WSHSY and CDR2 SAAADI come from the germline V gene. The DNA of the CDR3 is TGCGCCAGCAGCCAGGTGGGAGGCATGAACACCGGGGAGCTGTTTTTT. It translates to CASSQVGGMNTGELFF.

This chain uses TRBV5-1 with TRBJ2-1; 8 bases are shared with TRBD1. Germline assignment: CDR1 SGHRS and CDR2 YFSETQ. The trim removed 4 bases at V and 7 bases at J, leaving 10 bases unmatched. The CDR3 is made up of 15 amino acids. The CDR3 coding sequence is TGCGCCAGCAGCAGTCAGGACAGGGCACGGAATGAGCAGTTCTTC. Protein: CASSSQDRARNEQFF. Filled out from reference TRBV5-1 and TRBJ2-1, the complete variable domain reads KAGVTQTPRYLIKTRGQQVTLSCSPISGHRSVSWYQQTPGQGLQFLFEYFSETQRNKGNFPGRFSGRQFSNSRSEMNVSTLELGDSALYLCASSSQDRARNEQFFGPGTRLTVL.

The chain recombines TRBV19 with TRBJ1-3; tentative D call: TRBD1 (6 bases). Germline loops: CDR1 LNHDA, CDR2 SQIVND (reference sequence). The CDR3 length is 16 residues. Trimming took 5 bases from V and 0 from J, leaving 14 bases between them. The CDR3 loop reads CASSAPTGSSGNTIYF. For the CDR3, the DNA is TGTGCCAGTAGTGCTCCTACAGGGAGCTCTGGAAACACCATATATTTT.

In its sample, this clone was seen a few times. V gene TRBV9 combines with J gene TRBJ1-2; TRBD1 agrees at 8 bases. Per the germline V gene, CDR1 is SGDLS and CDR2 is YYNGEE. V lost 4 bases and J lost 8; bases outside the gene matches: 4. CDR3 length equals 12 residues. Written as DNA, the CDR3 is TGTGCCAGCAGCATCCACAGGGGGGGCTACACCTTC. Translating it yields CASSIHRGGYTF.

J is TRBJ1-4 and V is TRBV6-1, with D perhaps TRBD1 (6 bases). The CDR3 has 14 residues. Germline assignment: CDR1 MNHNS and CDR2 SASEGT. V lost 6 bases, J lost 8 bases, and 16 bases lay in between. The CDR3 sequence: CASSETGAGEKLFF. The CDR3 coding sequence is TGTGCCAGCAGCGAGACGGGGGCTGGAGAAAAACTGTTTTTT.

In this sample, this clone turned up once. V is TRBV5-5 and J is TRBJ2-7; the D gene could be TRBD1 or TRBD2 (5 bases each). This CDR3 has 12 residues. Germline V lookup: CDR1 SGHKS, CDR2 YYEKEE (reference sequence). V shed 3 bases and J shed 5 bases, with 9 bases lying between them. CDR3 residues: CASSYEGNEQYF. CDR3 sequence (DNA): TGTGCCAGCAGCTACGAGGGGAACGAGCAGTACTTC.